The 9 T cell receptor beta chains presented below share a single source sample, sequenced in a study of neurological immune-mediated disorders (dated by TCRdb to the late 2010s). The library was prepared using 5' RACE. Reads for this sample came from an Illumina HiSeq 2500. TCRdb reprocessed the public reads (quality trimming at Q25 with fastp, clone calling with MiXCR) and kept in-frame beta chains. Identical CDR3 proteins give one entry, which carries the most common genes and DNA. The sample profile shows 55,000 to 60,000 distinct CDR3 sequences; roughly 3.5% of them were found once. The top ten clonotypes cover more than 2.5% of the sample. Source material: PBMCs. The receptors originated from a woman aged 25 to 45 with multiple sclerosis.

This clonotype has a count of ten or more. CDR3 region: CSARGQGDTGELFF. The CDR3 DNA is TGCAGTGCTAGAGGACAGGGAGACACCGGGGAGCTGTTTTTT. The chain is built from TRBV20-1 and TRBJ2-2; 7 positions match TRBD1. J was trimmed by 3 bases and V by 1 base; bases with no gene match: 2. This CDR3 has 14 residues. The germline V gene has CDR1 DFQATT and CDR2 SNEGSKA (reference sequence).

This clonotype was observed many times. CDR3 sequence reads: CASSLWSRGAKQYF. Here the CDR3 DNA reads TGTGCCAGCAGCTTGTGGTCGAGGGGAGCGAAGCAGTACTTC. This chain links TRBV5-6 with TRBJ2-7, with D perhaps given as TRBD1 or TRBD2 (5 bases each). The CDR3 runs 14 residues. Looked up from germline, CDR1 is SGHDT and CDR2 is YYEEEE. V was trimmed by 1 base and J by 8 bases, leaving 16 bases between them.

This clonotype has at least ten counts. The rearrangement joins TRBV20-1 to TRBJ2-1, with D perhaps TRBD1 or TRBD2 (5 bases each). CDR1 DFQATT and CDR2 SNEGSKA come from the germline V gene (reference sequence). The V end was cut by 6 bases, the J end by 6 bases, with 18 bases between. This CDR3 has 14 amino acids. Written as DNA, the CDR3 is TGCAGTGCAAACCGGGACCCAGCGACCAATGAGCAGTTCTTC. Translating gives CSANRDPATNEQFF.

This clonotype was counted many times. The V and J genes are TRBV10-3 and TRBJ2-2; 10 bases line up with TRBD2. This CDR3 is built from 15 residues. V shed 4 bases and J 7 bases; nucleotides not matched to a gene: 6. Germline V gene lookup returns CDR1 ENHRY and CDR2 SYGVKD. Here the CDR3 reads CAISGLAGANGELFF. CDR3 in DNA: TGTGCCATCAGTGGTCTAGCGGGGGCCAACGGGGAGCTGTTTTTT.

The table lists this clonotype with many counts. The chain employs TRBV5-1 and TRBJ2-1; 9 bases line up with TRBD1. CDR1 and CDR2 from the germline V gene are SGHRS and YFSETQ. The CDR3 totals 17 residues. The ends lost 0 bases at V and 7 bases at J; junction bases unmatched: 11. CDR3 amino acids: CASSLGLGQGSGNEQFF. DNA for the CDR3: TGCGCCAGCAGCTTGGGGTTGGGACAGGGTAGTGGGAATGAGCAGTTCTTC.

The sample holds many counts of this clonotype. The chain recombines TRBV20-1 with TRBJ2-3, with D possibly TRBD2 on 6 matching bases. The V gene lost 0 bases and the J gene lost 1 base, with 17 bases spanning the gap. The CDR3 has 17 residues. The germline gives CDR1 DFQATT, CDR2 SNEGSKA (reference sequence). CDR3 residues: CSARDPNSGGGTDTQYF. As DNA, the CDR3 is TGCAGTGCTAGAGACCCCAACTCCGGGGGTGGCACAGATACGCAGTATTTT.

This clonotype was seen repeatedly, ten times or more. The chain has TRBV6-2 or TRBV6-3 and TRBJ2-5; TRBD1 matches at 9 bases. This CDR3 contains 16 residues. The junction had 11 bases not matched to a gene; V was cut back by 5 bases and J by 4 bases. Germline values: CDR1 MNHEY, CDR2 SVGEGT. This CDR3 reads CASSIEPGQGLETQYF. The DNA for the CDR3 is TGTGCCAGCAGTATCGAGCCGGGACAGGGTTTAGAGACCCAGTACTTC.

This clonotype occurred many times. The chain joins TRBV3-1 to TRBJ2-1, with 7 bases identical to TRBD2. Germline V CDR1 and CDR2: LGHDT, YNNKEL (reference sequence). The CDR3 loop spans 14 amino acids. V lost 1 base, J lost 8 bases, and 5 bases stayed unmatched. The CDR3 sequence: CASSQGGSVYEQFF. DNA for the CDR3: TGTGCCAGCAGCCAAGGCGGGAGTGTGTATGAGCAGTTCTTC.

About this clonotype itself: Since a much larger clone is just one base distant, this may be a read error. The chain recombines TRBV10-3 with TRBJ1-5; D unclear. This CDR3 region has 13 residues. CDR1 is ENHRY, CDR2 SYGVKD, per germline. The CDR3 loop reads CTISDNPNQPQHF. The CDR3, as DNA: TGTACCATCAGTGACAATCCCAATCAGCCCCAGCATTTT.